This is a list of T cell receptor beta chains from one sample in a study of shared clonotypes between healthy human individuals. Clones were read by immunoSEQ multiplex PCR, and TCRdb kept only the in-frame ones, dropping some. The sample has millions of clones; 85% to 95% are singletons. The sequencing input was naive CD4+ T cells from PBMCs. Source of these receptors: a man aged 18 to 30 in good health. Some clones in this sample may be carry-over from other donors' samples. CDR3s include the opening cysteine and the closing phenylalanine or tryptophan. D genes are given only for firm matches.

v_gene: TRBV7-9; j_gene: TRBJ1-5; d_gene: NA; CDR3aa: CASSSTWGGQPQHF
v_gene: TRBV29-1; j_gene: TRBJ1-1; d_gene: NA; CDR3aa: CSVEMGSTEAFF
v_gene: TRBV28; j_gene: TRBJ2-7; d_gene: TRBD1; CDR3aa: CASSSDRGRDF
v_gene: TRBV5-1; j_gene: TRBJ2-7; d_gene: NA; CDR3aa: CASSLTRGSYEQYF
v_gene: TRBV6-6; j_gene: TRBJ1-1; d_gene: NA; CDR3aa: CASSYRADTEAFF
v_gene: TRBV9; j_gene: TRBJ2-2; d_gene: TRBD2; CDR3aa: CASSVAGGRDYNTGELFF
v_gene: TRBV11-2; j_gene: TRBJ1-1; d_gene: TRBD1; CDR3aa: CASSLSGTGGLLFAFF
v_gene: TRBV30; j_gene: TRBJ2-7; d_gene: NA; CDR3aa: CAWSVDISYEQYF
v_gene: TRBV6-1; j_gene: TRBJ1-4; d_gene: NA; CDR3aa: CASSEGRVRTNEKLFF
v_gene: TRBV6-5; j_gene: TRBJ2-1; d_gene: NA; CDR3aa: CASSPFPPYNEQFF
v_gene: TRBV6-6; j_gene: TRBJ2-7; d_gene: NA; CDR3aa: CASSYSVLYEQYF
v_gene: TRBV9; j_gene: TRBJ2-1; d_gene: TRBD2; CDR3aa: CASSGGTSGSYNEQFF
v_gene: TRBV6-6; j_gene: TRBJ1-1; d_gene: NA; CDR3aa: CASSYRTDTEAFF
v_gene: TRBV9; j_gene: TRBJ2-6; d_gene: TRBD1; CDR3aa: CASSVAQGASVLTF
v_gene: TRBV7-9; j_gene: TRBJ2-7; d_gene: TRBD2; CDR3aa: CASSPIAGRSYEQYF
v_gene: TRBV19; j_gene: TRBJ1-5; d_gene: TRBD1; CDR3aa: CASSKGQGRKPQHF
v_gene: TRBV5-1; j_gene: TRBJ1-5; d_gene: NA; CDR3aa: CASSTGPQNSNQPQHF
v_gene: TRBV29-1; j_gene: TRBJ1-3; d_gene: NA; CDR3aa: CSVDSEDSGNTIYF
v_gene: TRBV7-2; j_gene: TRBJ2-1; d_gene: NA; CDR3aa: CASSLESSYNEQFF
v_gene: TRBV4-1; j_gene: TRBJ1-5; d_gene: TRBD1; CDR3aa: CASRGQTNQPQHF
v_gene: TRBV11-3; j_gene: TRBJ2-1; d_gene: NA; CDR3aa: CASSATVMGDHNEQFF
v_gene: TRBV29-1; j_gene: TRBJ1-5; d_gene: NA; CDR3aa: CSVEFFPGGQPQHF
v_gene: TRBV6-5; j_gene: TRBJ1-2; d_gene: TRBD1; CDR3aa: CASSFYRGSNYGYTF
v_gene: TRBV30; j_gene: TRBJ1-4; d_gene: NA; CDR3aa: CAWSPLGADNEKLFF
v_gene: TRBV28; j_gene: TRBJ2-7; d_gene: TRBD2; CDR3aa: CASSSGTSGSLGVEQYF
v_gene: TRBV28; j_gene: TRBJ2-1; d_gene: TRBD2; CDR3aa: CASSPGLAKSSYNEQFF
v_gene: TRBV11-2; j_gene: TRBJ1-2; d_gene: NA; CDR3aa: CASSLGGGREGYTF
v_gene: TRBV5-1; j_gene: TRBJ2-5; d_gene: NA; CDR3aa: CASSFPTVHGETQYF
v_gene: TRBV4-1; j_gene: TRBJ2-7; d_gene: TRBD1; CDR3aa: CASSQEGPPTGSDEQYF